Reported below is one T cell receptor (beta chain). The CDR3 is made up of 13 amino acids. Germline lookup yields CDR1 MDHEN and CDR2 SYDVKM. V lost 2 bases to trimming and J lost 0 bases, with 4 bases between them. These data belong to a study of blood T cell repertoires in COVID-19. Overall study context: Researchers got acute and convalescent COVID-19 samples from the United States, Italy and Spain. The cDNA or gDNA used as material had been derived from T cells, B-cell-depleted T cells, or PBMCs.

In the original analysis: How many nucleated cells were present was estimated from reference gene primer amplification. Sequencing used immunoSEQ multiplex PCR; TCRdb keeps in-frame clones, though not all of them. V and J calls and clone size are copied from that table; D and trimming were computed from the DNA. The top ten hold approximately 1.4% of the sample, which has about 140,000 clones, just over 85% seen once. The sample taken for sequencing was peripheral blood. The chain recombines TRBV28 with TRBJ1-1; D unclear. The TCR comes from a woman aged 60-75 years with acute or convalescent COVID-19. As DNA, the CDR3 is TGTGCCAGCAGTTTAGTCTTGAACACTGAAGCTTTCTTT. This codes for CASSLVLNTEAFF.